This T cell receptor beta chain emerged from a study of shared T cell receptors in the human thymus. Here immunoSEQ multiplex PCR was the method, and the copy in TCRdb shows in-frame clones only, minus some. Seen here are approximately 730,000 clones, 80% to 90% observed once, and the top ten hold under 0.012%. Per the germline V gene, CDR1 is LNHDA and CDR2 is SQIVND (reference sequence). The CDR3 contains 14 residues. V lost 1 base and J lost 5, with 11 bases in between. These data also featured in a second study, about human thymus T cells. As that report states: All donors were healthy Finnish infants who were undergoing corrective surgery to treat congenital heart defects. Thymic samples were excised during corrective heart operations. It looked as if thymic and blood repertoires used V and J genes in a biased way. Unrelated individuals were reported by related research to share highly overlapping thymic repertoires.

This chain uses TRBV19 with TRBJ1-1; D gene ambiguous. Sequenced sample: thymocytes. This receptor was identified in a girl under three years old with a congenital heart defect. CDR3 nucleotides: TGTGCCAGTAGTATAGGCGGGGTTGGAACTGAAGCTTTCTTT. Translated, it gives CASSIGGVGTEAFF.